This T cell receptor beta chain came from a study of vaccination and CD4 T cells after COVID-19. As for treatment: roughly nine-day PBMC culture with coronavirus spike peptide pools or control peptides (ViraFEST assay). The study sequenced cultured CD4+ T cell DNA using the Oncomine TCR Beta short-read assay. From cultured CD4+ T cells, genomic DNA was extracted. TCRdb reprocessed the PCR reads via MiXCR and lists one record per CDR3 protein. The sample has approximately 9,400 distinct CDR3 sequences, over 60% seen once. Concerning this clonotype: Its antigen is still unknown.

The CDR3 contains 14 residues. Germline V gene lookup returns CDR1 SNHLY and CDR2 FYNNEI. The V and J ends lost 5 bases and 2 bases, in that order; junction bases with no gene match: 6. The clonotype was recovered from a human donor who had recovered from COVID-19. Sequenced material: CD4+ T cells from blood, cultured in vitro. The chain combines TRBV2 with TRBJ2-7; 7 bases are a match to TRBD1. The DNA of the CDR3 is TGTGCCAGCAGTCTCGGGACAGAGACCTACGAGCAGTACTTC. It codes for CASSLGTETYEQYF.